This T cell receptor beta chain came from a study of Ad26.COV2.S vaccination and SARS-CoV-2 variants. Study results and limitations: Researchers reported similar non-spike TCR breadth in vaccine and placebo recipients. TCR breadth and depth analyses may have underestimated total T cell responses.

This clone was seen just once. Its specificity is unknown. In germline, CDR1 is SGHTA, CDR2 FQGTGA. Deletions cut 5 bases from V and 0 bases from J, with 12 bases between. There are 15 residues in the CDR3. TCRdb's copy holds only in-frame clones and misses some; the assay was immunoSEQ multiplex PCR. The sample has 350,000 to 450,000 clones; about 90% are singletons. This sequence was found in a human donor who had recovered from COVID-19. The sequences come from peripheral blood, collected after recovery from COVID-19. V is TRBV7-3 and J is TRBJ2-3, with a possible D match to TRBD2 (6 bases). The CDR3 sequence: CASSMLGGSTDTQYF. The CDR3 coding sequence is TGTGCCAGCAGCATGCTTGGGGGGAGCACAGATACGCAGTATTTT.